The next 29 T cell receptor beta chains were all read from a single sample in a study of cytomegalovirus exposure and HLA in healthy donors. The primer mix had 60 Vbeta and 13 Jbeta primers. Generated by immunoSEQ multiplex PCR, the TCRdb table keeps only in-frame clones and is missing some. Here the sample spans just under 150,000 clones, roughly 80% being singletons. The sample taken for sequencing was PBMCs. These receptors all stem from a woman aged 25-40 years in good health and CMV-seronegative.

The V and J genes are TRBV7-2 and TRBJ1-2; 7 bases are shared with TRBD1. V lost 4 bases, J lost 5 bases, and 10 bases stayed unmatched. Germline values: CDR1 SGHTA, CDR2 FQGNSA. CDR3 length equals 15 residues. CDR3 DNA sequence: TGTGCCAGCAGCTCAAGGACAGGAGGGTATTATGGCTACACCTTC. Encoded protein: CASSSRTGGYYGYTF.

This clone was counted once. The chain has TRBV9 and TRBJ2-7; D not certain. The V and J ends lost 0 bases and 1 base respectively, with 11 bases between them. CDR3 length equals 15 residues. CDR1 and CDR2 (germline): SGDLS, YYNGEE. CDR3 in amino acids: CASSVAAGASYEQYF. The CDR3 DNA is TGTGCCAGCAGCGTAGCGGCAGGCGCATCCTACGAGCAGTACTTC.

The chain employs TRBV6-5 and TRBJ1-6; perhaps TRBD1 as D (5 bases). V lost 6 bases and J 9 bases, leaving 15 bases between the germline ends. In germline, CDR1 is MNHEY, CDR2 SVGAGI. The CDR3 covers 14 residues. The CDR3 reads CASRFGGFGSPLHF. Written as DNA, the CDR3 is TGTGCCAGCAGGTTCGGGGGGTTCGGTTCACCCCTCCACTTT.

This chain uses TRBV2 with TRBJ1-5; 7 bases line up with TRBD1. With 5 bases clipped from V and 5 bases from J, the junction kept 6 bases outside the gene matches. The CDR3 is made up of 14 amino acids. The germline CDR1 and CDR2 sequences are SNHLY and FYNNEI. In DNA, the CDR3 is TGTGCCAGCAGTTTCCAGGGGGGCCATCAGCCCCAGCATTTT. Protein sequence: CASSFQGGHQPQHF.

The chain carries TRBV11-1 and TRBJ2-7, with a tentative D call TRBD2 (6 bases). The V end was cut by 5 bases, the J end by 3 bases, with 17 bases between. This CDR3 has 15 amino acids. Germline CDR1 reads SGHAT; CDR2 reads FQDESV (reference sequence). The CDR3 here is CASSVSPGVGYEQYF. CDR3 bases: TGTGCCAGCAGCGTCTCGCCGGGGGTGGGCTACGAGCAGTACTTC. Using reference TRBV11-1 and TRBJ2-7 for the parts outside the CDR3, the full variable domain is EAEVAQSPRYKITEKSQAVAFWCDPISGHATLYWYRQILGQGPELLVQFQDESVVDDSQLPKDRFSAERLKGVDSTLKIQPAELGDSAMYLCASSVSPGVGYEQYFGPGTRLTVT.

The chain has TRBV5-1 and TRBJ2-2; D might be TRBD1 (6 bases). The ends were cut back, 4 bases at V and 2 bases at J, with 12 bases in the middle. The germline CDR1 and CDR2 sequences are SGHRS and YFSETQ. The CDR3 contains 15 residues. CDR3 in DNA: TGCGCCAGCAGCCAGGACAGATTAAACACCGGGGAGCTGTTTTTT. It specifies CASSQDRLNTGELFF.

The chain links TRBV25-1 to TRBJ2-2, with 11 bases fitting TRBD1. After removal of 8 bases from V and 7 bases from J, the junction contained 6 bases not matched to a gene. CDR3 length equals 14 residues. Per germline, CDR1 MGHDK and CDR2 SYGVNS. This chain's CDR3 is CASLGQGAGGELFF. The CDR3 bases are TGTGCCAGCCTTGGACAGGGGGCAGGCGGGGAGCTGTTTTTT. The complete variable domain, with remaining parts taken from reference TRBV25-1 and TRBJ2-2, reads EADIYQTPRYLVIGTGKKITLECSQTMGHDKMYWYQQDPGMELHLIHYSYGVNSTEKGDLSSESTVSRIRTEHFPLTLESARPSHTSQYLCASLGQGAGGELFFGEGSRLTVL.

The rearrangement joins TRBV6-1 to TRBJ2-1, with 14 bases aligning to TRBD2. The V gene's germline CDR1 is MNHNS and CDR2 SASEGT. The CDR3 has 14 residues. V was pared by 7 bases and J by 8 bases, with 4 bases of the junction left unmatched. CDR3 loop: CASNRLAGGHEQFF. The CDR3 nucleotides read TGTGCCAGCAACAGACTAGCGGGGGGGCATGAGCAGTTCTTC.

The CDR3 sequence: CASRRLADTGELFF. The CDR3 DNA reads TGTGCCAGCCGCCGGCTAGCGGACACCGGGGAGCTGTTTTTT. V and J are TRBV2 and TRBJ2-2; 7 bases line up with TRBD2. Per the germline V gene, CDR1 is SNHLY and CDR2 is FYNNEI. The ends lost 8 bases at V and 3 bases at J; junction bases unmatched: 6. There are 14 residues in the CDR3.

There are a few counts of this clone. CDR3 nucleotides: TGTGCCATCAGTGCCCGACAGGGTGTCGGCACCGGGGAGCTGTTTTTT. As protein: CAISARQGVGTGELFF. The chain employs TRBV10-3 and TRBJ2-2, with 7 bases that match TRBD1. V was pared by 4 bases and J by 4 bases, with 9 bases of the junction left unmatched. This CDR3 region has 16 residues. Germline V gene lookup returns CDR1 ENHRY and CDR2 SYGVKD.

This clone has only one observation. The CDR3 loop is CASSYWGGAGTEAFF. CDR3 coding DNA: TGTGCCAGCAGCTATTGGGGAGGGGCAGGCACTGAAGCTTTCTTT. The V gene is TRBV7-8, the J gene TRBJ1-1; perhaps TRBD1 as D (5 bases). V lost 4 bases, J lost 4 bases, and 16 bases lay in between. The CDR3 runs 15 residues. CDR1 and CDR2 (germline): SGHVS, FQNEAQ.

The genes are TRBV28 and TRBJ1-2, with TRBD1 as a possible D gene (5 bases). In germline, CDR1 is MDHEN, CDR2 SYDVKM. V dropped 2 bases and J dropped 4 bases, with 8 bases sitting between them. The CDR3 loop spans 13 amino acids. This CDR3 is CASSLLQGYGYTF. The CDR3 DNA follows: TGTGCCAGCAGTTTACTGCAGGGCTATGGCTACACCTTC.

The CDR3 bases are TGCGCCAGCAGCTCCCCCCCGAGGGGAGGGGGTAATGAAAAACTGTTTTTT. It translates to CASSSPPRGGGNEKLFF. The J gene is TRBJ1-4, the V gene TRBV5-1; D is perhaps TRBD1 (6 bases). Germline CDR1 and CDR2: SGHRS and YFSETQ. The CDR3 loop spans 17 amino acids. V was trimmed by 3 bases and J by 4 bases, leaving 19 bases between them.

V gene TRBV2 combines with J gene TRBJ2-5, with TRBD2 matching over 11 bases. The V segment lost 4 bases and the J segment 0 bases; nucleotides outside the gene matches: 4. Looked up from germline, CDR1 is SNHLY and CDR2 is FYNNEI. CDR3 size: 16 residues. CDR3: CASSGLAGRYQETQYF. The CDR3 DNA is TGTGCCAGCAGTGGACTAGCGGGGAGGTACCAAGAGACCCAGTACTTC.

The CDR3 DNA is TGTGCCAGCAGCCAAAGTAGCGGGGGCTACGAGCAGTACTTC. Translated: CASSQSSGGYEQYF. V gene TRBV4-2 combines with J gene TRBJ2-5; the match to TRBD2 covers 9 bases. The J call is doubtful: the DNA matches TRBJ2-7 better. Germline V gene lookup returns CDR1 LGHNA and CDR2 YNFKEQ. There are 14 residues in the CDR3.

V and J are TRBV6-1 and TRBJ2-2, with D possibly being TRBD2 (5 bases). CDR3 length equals 15 residues. Germline V CDR1 and CDR2: MNHNS, SASEGT. Trimming removed 6 bases at V and 4 bases at J, with 15 bases between. The CDR3 nucleotides read TGTGCCAGCAGCGAGAGGGTGGGGAGCACCGGGGAGCTGTTTTTT. Its translation is CASSERVGSTGELFF.

Written as DNA, the CDR3 is TGTGCCAGCCGAGCCTTGCACCGTCGGAGCAATCAGCCCCAGCATTTT. Protein sequence: CASRALHRRSNQPQHF. The chain employs TRBV19 and TRBJ1-5; D call uncertain. The germline V and J ends were trimmed by 9 bases and 1 base, with 19 bases remaining between them. Germline CDR1 LNHDA, CDR2 SQIVND (reference sequence). This CDR3 comprises 16 residues.

The J gene is TRBJ2-3, the V gene TRBV5-1; 12 bases agree with TRBD2. Germline V lookup: CDR1 SGHRS, CDR2 YFSETQ. The ends lost 5 bases at V and 4 bases at J; junction bases unmatched: 8. This CDR3 spans 16 amino acids. CDR3 nucleotide sequence: TGCGCCAGCAGTACTCTAGCGGGAGGGCCACCAGATACGCAGTATTTT. Protein: CASSTLAGGPPDTQYF.

The chain has TRBV19 and TRBJ2-1; TRBD2 matches at 7 bases. Germline loops: CDR1 LNHDA, CDR2 SQIVND (reference sequence). With 5 bases clipped from V and 6 bases from J, the junction kept 13 bases outside the gene matches. The CDR3 consists of 16 residues. CDR3 amino acids: CASSPGGRPGGNEQFF. CDR3 coding DNA: TGTGCCAGTAGTCCCGGGGGGAGGCCTGGGGGCAATGAGCAGTTCTTC.

J is TRBJ2-1 and V is TRBV11-2; 7 positions agree with TRBD1. The V segment lost 3 bases and the J segment 8 bases; nucleotides outside the gene matches: 19. This CDR3 has 18 residues. Germline loops: CDR1 SGHAT, CDR2 FQNNGV. For the CDR3, the DNA is TGTGCCAGCAGCTTGAAATCTCCGTCCAGGGGGAACTTAGATGAGCAGTTCTTC. The encoded protein is CASSLKSPSRGNLDEQFF.

The V call is TRBV15, the J call TRBJ2-7; tentative D call: TRBD2 (6 bases). The germline gives CDR1 LNHNV, CDR2 YYDKDF (reference sequence). V was trimmed by 1 base and J by 2 bases, leaving 15 bases between them. The CDR3 loop spans 16 amino acids. CDR3 sequence (DNA): TGTGCCACCAGCAGAGTGCCGGGACTGGGAACCTACGAGCAGTACTTC. It specifies CATSRVPGLGTYEQYF.

The CDR3 DNA reads TGTGCCAGCAGTTTAGCCCCCCCACAGACAGGCGCAAGGTCGGATGAGCAGTTCTTC. Translated, it gives CASSLAPPQTGARSDEQFF. The V call is TRBV27, the J call TRBJ2-1; possible D gene TRBD1, 6 bases. This CDR3 contains 19 residues. Looked up from germline, CDR1 is MNHEY and CDR2 is SMNVEV (reference sequence). V was pared by 2 bases and J by 8 bases, with 28 bases between.

This chain joins TRBV30 and TRBJ2-5, with unresolved D. Germline values: CDR1 GTSNPN, CDR2 SVGIG (reference sequence). The CDR3 length is 13 residues. The V end was cut by 4 bases, the J end by 5 bases, with 14 bases between. CDR3 amino acids: CAWTLAAGETQYF. Here the CDR3 DNA reads TGTGCCTGGACCTTGGCCGCCGGGGAGACCCAGTACTTC. Drawing the rest from reference TRBV30 and TRBJ2-5, the complete variable domain is SQTIHQWPATLVQPVGSPLSLECTVEGTSNPNLYWYRQAAGRGLQLLFYSVGIGQISSEVPQNLSASRPQDRQFILSSKKLLLSDSGFYLCAWTLAAGETQYFGPGTRLLVL.

This clone has just a few counts. The rearrangement links TRBV27 to TRBJ2-1; tentatively, D is TRBD1 (5 bases). Looked up from germline, CDR1 is MNHEY and CDR2 is SMNVEV (reference sequence). The V end lost 6 bases, the J end lost 2 bases, and 8 bases lay between the germline ends. The length of the CDR3 is 13 residues. The CDR3 spells CASRLTAYNEQFF. CDR3 in DNA: TGTGCCAGCAGATTGACAGCCTACAATGAGCAGTTCTTC.

This clone has more than one count but fewer than ten. The V call is TRBV6-5, the J call TRBJ2-2; 7 nucleotides line up with TRBD2. The V gene's germline CDR1 is MNHEY and CDR2 SVGAGI. The CDR3 is made up of 14 amino acids. After removal of 4 bases from V and 5 bases from J, the junction contained 4 bases not matched to a gene. The CDR3 DNA sequence: TGTGCCAGCAGTTTCCAGGGAGGGACCGGGGAGCTGTTTTTT. It encodes CASSFQGGTGELFF.

The chain employs TRBV6-6 and TRBJ2-5; 7 bases line up with TRBD2. The length of the CDR3 is 15 residues. CDR1 MNHNY and CDR2 SVGAGI come from the germline V gene (reference sequence). Losses at the gene ends were 2 bases for V and 3 bases for J; bases not matched to a gene: 6. The CDR3 coding sequence is TGTGCCAGCAGTTACGGGAGGGGCAGGGAAGAGACCCAGTACTTC. Its protein product is CASSYGRGREETQYF.

V gene TRBV6-1 combines with J gene TRBJ1-1; D is ambiguous. The CDR3 extends over 13 amino acids. V shed 8 bases and J shed 3 bases, with 13 bases lying between them. Germline lookup yields CDR1 MNHNS and CDR2 SASEGT. The CDR3 DNA is TGTGCCAGCTCCTTTGACAAGTACACTGAAGCTTTCTTT. This encodes CASSFDKYTEAFF.

V usage is TRBV5-1 and J usage is TRBJ1-3; 9 bases align to TRBD1. Trimming removed 4 bases from V and 0 bases from J; junction bases left unmatched: 5. From germline, CDR1 is SGHRS and CDR2 YFSETQ. The CDR3 has 16 residues. The CDR3 DNA reads TGCGCCAGCAGCCCCGGACAGGGGCACTCTGGAAACACCATATATTTT. As protein: CASSPGQGHSGNTIYF.

This clone came up a few times. The chain couples TRBV2 to TRBJ2-3; D possibly corresponds to TRBD1 (7 bases). V was pared by 1 base and J by 11 bases, with 19 bases between. Per germline, CDR1 SNHLY and CDR2 FYNNEI. This CDR3 spans 15 amino acids. The CDR3 is CASSEGVGGGTVQYF. The CDR3 region has the DNA TGTGCCAGCAGTGAAGGAGTGGGGGGTGGGACAGTGCAGTATTTT.